One and the same sample provided the 10 T cell receptor beta chains below, sequenced in a study of blood T cell repertoires in COVID-19. Profiled with immunoSEQ multiplex PCR; TCRdb holds only in-frame clones, not every one. The sample records 200,000 to 250,000 clones, roughly 89% being singletons. Sequenced: PBMCs or T cells enriched from blood (not recorded which). These receptor sequences come from a woman between 40 and 50 years old who had recovered from COVID-19.

The genes are TRBV4-3 and TRBJ2-1; 10 bases agree with TRBD1. CDR3 length: 15 amino acids. J gave up 6 bases and V 7 bases, and 9 bases lay outside the gene matches. Germline V gene lookup returns CDR1 LGHNA and CDR2 YSLEER. CDR3 coding DNA: TGCGCCAGCATCCCGAGATGGACAGGGGGCAATGAGCAGTTCTTC. It yields the protein CASIPRWTGGNEQFF.

This clone has a handful of counts. This rearrangement joins TRBV6-5 to TRBJ2-1, with TRBD2 matching over 12 bases. The germline V gene encodes CDR1 MNHEY and CDR2 SVGAGI. V lost 6 bases, J lost 8 bases, and 8 bases stayed unmatched. CDR3 length: 15 residues. CDR3 region: CASSQTSGSRDEQFF. The CDR3 nucleotides read TGTGCCAGCAGCCAGACTAGCGGGAGTAGGGATGAGCAGTTCTTC.

This clone occurred once. The rearrangement links TRBV4-3 to TRBJ2-1; maybe TRBD2 (6 bases). CDR1 and CDR2 from the germline V gene are LGHNA and YSLEER. Between the trimmed V and J ends, which lost 0 bases and 2 bases, there was a span of 11 bases. CDR3 length: 16 amino acids. The CDR3 DNA reads TGCGCCAGCAGCCAAGACCCGCCGGGAGCCTACAATGAGCAGTTCTTC. It translates to CASSQDPPGAYNEQFF.

The chain combines TRBV6-4 with TRBJ2-7; 9 positions match TRBD2. The CDR3 contains 15 residues. Germline trimming cut 2 bases from V and 7 bases from J; bases unmatched to any gene: 9. CDR1 and CDR2 (germline): MRHNA, SNTAGT. The CDR3 DNA follows: TGTGCCAGCAGTGACATGGCGGGAGGGGGATGTGAGCAGTACGTC. Its translation: CASSDMAGGGCEQYV.

V and J are TRBV7-2 and TRBJ1-3, with D perhaps TRBD1 (5 bases). V dropped 1 base and J dropped 1 base, with 8 bases sitting between them. The CDR3 covers 15 residues. CDR1 is SGHTA, CDR2 FQGNSA, per germline. The CDR3 spells CASSLEGPSGNTIYF. The CDR3 DNA sequence: TGTGCCAGCAGCTTAGAGGGGCCTTCTGGAAACACCATATATTTT.

The rearrangement links TRBV6-5 to TRBJ2-7; D is undetermined. Trimming removed 6 bases at V and 4 bases at J, with 10 bases between. The CDR3 totals 12 residues. Germline assignment: CDR1 MNHEY and CDR2 SVGAGI. The CDR3 nucleotides are TGTGCCAGCAGCCCCTCGGTATACGAGCAGTACGTC. It codes for CASSPSVYEQYV.

V is TRBV7-3 and J is TRBJ2-1, with TRBD1 as a possible D gene (5 bases). The CDR3 runs 15 residues. Per germline, CDR1 SGHTA and CDR2 FQGTGA. V was cut by 2 bases and J by 9 bases, with 17 bases left in between. CDR3 in DNA: TGTGCCAGCAGCTTACGGAGCGACCAGGGAAGTGAGCAGTTCTTC. Encoded protein: CASSLRSDQGSEQFF. Drawing the rest from reference TRBV7-3 and TRBJ2-1, the complete variable domain is GAGVSQTPSNKVTEKGKYVELRCDPISGHTALYWYRQSLGQGPEFLIYFQGTGAADDSGLPNDRFFAVRPEGSVSTLKIQRTERGDSAVYLCASSLRSDQGSEQFFGPGTRLTVL.

The chain couples TRBV30 to TRBJ1-1, with D uncertain. The CDR3 extends over 11 amino acids. Germline assignment: CDR1 GTSNPN and CDR2 SVGIG (reference sequence). Trimming took 0 bases from V and 10 from J, leaving 9 bases between them. The CDR3 DNA is TGTGCCTGGAGTGTCTTCCGGGGAGCTTTCTTT. It is translated as CAWSVFRGAFF. The full variable domain, completed using reference TRBV30 and TRBJ1-1, is SQTIHQWPATLVQPVGSPLSLECTVEGTSNPNLYWYRQAAGRGLQLLFYSVGIGQISSEVPQNLSASRPQDRQFILSSKKLLLSDSGFYLCAWSVFRGAFFGQGTRLTVV.

The rearrangement uses TRBV18 and TRBJ2-3; no clear D gene. CDR1 and CDR2 (germline): KGHSH, LQKENI. The ends were cut back, 7 bases at V and 5 bases at J, with 16 bases in the middle. The CDR3 loop spans 14 amino acids. The DNA of the CDR3 is TGTGCCAGCTTCTCCCCCCGGGTTGGAGATACGCAGTATTTT. Its protein is CASFSPRVGDTQYF.

This clone was detected once. The genes are TRBV5-5 and TRBJ1-2; 7 nucleotides line up with TRBD1. CDR3 length: 15 amino acids. The junction had 10 bases not matched to a gene; V was cut back by 0 bases and J by 8 bases. Looked up from germline, CDR1 is SGHKS and CDR2 is YYEKEE (reference sequence). In DNA, the CDR3 is TGTGCCAGCAGCTTGGAACCCGGGACAGCTAAAGGCTACACCTTC. Amino acids: CASSLEPGTAKGYTF.